This paragraph reports one T cell receptor beta chain. Its antigen specificity is not known. No per-base quality is available; no much larger clone lies one base away. The immunoSEQ Assay, a bias-controlled multiplex PCR, was used to amplify TCRbeta CDR3 regions from genomic DNA. As for the original processing: Nucleated cell counts per sample were estimated from amplification of reference gene primers within the assay. To quantify the absolute abundance of each unique TCRbeta CDR3 rearrangement, sequence reads were collapsed and filtered. For each sample, productive Simpson clonality was calculated as the square root of Simpson's diversity index over productive rearrangements. In its TCRdb copy, this immuneACCESS table keeps in-frame sequences only and misses some clones. Where compared with another copy, unresolved V genes explain less than half of these, and the others have no known cause. V, J and clone size are taken as reported in that table, and D and trimming were inferred from the DNA itself. Present in this sample are about 110,000 clones, just over 90% of which were seen just once. Of the sample, around 1.2% is held by the ten largest clones.

Cut back by 0 bases and 2 bases, the V and J ends lie 9 bases apart. CDR1 and CDR2, per the germline V gene (reference sequence), are MNHEY and SMNVEV. From the cysteine up to the phenylalanine, the CDR3 has a length of 15 residues. Of all the DNA, just the CDR3 is kept, 45 bases in frame from base 1. Whole blood was collected in K2EDTA tubes by collaborating institutions according to the institutions' own protocols. For TCRbeta analysis, collaborators shipped samples as frozen whole blood, isolated PBMCs, or DNA extracted from either of those sample types. These data originate in a study of blood T cell repertoires in COVID-19 (dated by TCRdb to 2018 to 2020). For the wider study: Samples covering the acute and convalescent phases of COVID-19 were provided by collaborators in the United States, Italy and Spain. Samples were obtained from the ongoing ImmuneRACE study (first 160 participants) and from over 1,000 subjects provided by 6 global collaborators. Subjects who had been exposed to COVID-19, were actively infected with it, or had recovered from it provided the deeply sampled blood TCRbeta repertoires that made up the dataset. A freely available public database, intended as a resource for researchers studying the immune response to SARS-CoV-2, is where the repertoires were released. The prospective study material was composed of cDNA or gDNA derived from T cells, B-cell-depleted T cells, or PBMCs. Where available, HLA class I and class II types were obtained from metadata supplied by the sample provider rather than from assay-based typing. A de-identified subject ID, COVID-19 status, age in years and sex were almost always included in the sample metadata.

Points the paper makes about the study in general: Clinical and demographic metadata were provided uncurated, with the amount varying by source and participant.

The V and J genes are TRBV27 and TRBJ2-3; a tentative D match to TRBD2 spans 6 bases. The TCR was taken from a woman in her twenties or thirties with acute or convalescent COVID-19. Sequences were obtained from peripheral blood. The DNA reads as follows: TGTGCCAGCAGTTTATCTGCGGGACTCACAGATACGCAGTATTTT. This gives the protein CASSLSAGLTDTQYF.